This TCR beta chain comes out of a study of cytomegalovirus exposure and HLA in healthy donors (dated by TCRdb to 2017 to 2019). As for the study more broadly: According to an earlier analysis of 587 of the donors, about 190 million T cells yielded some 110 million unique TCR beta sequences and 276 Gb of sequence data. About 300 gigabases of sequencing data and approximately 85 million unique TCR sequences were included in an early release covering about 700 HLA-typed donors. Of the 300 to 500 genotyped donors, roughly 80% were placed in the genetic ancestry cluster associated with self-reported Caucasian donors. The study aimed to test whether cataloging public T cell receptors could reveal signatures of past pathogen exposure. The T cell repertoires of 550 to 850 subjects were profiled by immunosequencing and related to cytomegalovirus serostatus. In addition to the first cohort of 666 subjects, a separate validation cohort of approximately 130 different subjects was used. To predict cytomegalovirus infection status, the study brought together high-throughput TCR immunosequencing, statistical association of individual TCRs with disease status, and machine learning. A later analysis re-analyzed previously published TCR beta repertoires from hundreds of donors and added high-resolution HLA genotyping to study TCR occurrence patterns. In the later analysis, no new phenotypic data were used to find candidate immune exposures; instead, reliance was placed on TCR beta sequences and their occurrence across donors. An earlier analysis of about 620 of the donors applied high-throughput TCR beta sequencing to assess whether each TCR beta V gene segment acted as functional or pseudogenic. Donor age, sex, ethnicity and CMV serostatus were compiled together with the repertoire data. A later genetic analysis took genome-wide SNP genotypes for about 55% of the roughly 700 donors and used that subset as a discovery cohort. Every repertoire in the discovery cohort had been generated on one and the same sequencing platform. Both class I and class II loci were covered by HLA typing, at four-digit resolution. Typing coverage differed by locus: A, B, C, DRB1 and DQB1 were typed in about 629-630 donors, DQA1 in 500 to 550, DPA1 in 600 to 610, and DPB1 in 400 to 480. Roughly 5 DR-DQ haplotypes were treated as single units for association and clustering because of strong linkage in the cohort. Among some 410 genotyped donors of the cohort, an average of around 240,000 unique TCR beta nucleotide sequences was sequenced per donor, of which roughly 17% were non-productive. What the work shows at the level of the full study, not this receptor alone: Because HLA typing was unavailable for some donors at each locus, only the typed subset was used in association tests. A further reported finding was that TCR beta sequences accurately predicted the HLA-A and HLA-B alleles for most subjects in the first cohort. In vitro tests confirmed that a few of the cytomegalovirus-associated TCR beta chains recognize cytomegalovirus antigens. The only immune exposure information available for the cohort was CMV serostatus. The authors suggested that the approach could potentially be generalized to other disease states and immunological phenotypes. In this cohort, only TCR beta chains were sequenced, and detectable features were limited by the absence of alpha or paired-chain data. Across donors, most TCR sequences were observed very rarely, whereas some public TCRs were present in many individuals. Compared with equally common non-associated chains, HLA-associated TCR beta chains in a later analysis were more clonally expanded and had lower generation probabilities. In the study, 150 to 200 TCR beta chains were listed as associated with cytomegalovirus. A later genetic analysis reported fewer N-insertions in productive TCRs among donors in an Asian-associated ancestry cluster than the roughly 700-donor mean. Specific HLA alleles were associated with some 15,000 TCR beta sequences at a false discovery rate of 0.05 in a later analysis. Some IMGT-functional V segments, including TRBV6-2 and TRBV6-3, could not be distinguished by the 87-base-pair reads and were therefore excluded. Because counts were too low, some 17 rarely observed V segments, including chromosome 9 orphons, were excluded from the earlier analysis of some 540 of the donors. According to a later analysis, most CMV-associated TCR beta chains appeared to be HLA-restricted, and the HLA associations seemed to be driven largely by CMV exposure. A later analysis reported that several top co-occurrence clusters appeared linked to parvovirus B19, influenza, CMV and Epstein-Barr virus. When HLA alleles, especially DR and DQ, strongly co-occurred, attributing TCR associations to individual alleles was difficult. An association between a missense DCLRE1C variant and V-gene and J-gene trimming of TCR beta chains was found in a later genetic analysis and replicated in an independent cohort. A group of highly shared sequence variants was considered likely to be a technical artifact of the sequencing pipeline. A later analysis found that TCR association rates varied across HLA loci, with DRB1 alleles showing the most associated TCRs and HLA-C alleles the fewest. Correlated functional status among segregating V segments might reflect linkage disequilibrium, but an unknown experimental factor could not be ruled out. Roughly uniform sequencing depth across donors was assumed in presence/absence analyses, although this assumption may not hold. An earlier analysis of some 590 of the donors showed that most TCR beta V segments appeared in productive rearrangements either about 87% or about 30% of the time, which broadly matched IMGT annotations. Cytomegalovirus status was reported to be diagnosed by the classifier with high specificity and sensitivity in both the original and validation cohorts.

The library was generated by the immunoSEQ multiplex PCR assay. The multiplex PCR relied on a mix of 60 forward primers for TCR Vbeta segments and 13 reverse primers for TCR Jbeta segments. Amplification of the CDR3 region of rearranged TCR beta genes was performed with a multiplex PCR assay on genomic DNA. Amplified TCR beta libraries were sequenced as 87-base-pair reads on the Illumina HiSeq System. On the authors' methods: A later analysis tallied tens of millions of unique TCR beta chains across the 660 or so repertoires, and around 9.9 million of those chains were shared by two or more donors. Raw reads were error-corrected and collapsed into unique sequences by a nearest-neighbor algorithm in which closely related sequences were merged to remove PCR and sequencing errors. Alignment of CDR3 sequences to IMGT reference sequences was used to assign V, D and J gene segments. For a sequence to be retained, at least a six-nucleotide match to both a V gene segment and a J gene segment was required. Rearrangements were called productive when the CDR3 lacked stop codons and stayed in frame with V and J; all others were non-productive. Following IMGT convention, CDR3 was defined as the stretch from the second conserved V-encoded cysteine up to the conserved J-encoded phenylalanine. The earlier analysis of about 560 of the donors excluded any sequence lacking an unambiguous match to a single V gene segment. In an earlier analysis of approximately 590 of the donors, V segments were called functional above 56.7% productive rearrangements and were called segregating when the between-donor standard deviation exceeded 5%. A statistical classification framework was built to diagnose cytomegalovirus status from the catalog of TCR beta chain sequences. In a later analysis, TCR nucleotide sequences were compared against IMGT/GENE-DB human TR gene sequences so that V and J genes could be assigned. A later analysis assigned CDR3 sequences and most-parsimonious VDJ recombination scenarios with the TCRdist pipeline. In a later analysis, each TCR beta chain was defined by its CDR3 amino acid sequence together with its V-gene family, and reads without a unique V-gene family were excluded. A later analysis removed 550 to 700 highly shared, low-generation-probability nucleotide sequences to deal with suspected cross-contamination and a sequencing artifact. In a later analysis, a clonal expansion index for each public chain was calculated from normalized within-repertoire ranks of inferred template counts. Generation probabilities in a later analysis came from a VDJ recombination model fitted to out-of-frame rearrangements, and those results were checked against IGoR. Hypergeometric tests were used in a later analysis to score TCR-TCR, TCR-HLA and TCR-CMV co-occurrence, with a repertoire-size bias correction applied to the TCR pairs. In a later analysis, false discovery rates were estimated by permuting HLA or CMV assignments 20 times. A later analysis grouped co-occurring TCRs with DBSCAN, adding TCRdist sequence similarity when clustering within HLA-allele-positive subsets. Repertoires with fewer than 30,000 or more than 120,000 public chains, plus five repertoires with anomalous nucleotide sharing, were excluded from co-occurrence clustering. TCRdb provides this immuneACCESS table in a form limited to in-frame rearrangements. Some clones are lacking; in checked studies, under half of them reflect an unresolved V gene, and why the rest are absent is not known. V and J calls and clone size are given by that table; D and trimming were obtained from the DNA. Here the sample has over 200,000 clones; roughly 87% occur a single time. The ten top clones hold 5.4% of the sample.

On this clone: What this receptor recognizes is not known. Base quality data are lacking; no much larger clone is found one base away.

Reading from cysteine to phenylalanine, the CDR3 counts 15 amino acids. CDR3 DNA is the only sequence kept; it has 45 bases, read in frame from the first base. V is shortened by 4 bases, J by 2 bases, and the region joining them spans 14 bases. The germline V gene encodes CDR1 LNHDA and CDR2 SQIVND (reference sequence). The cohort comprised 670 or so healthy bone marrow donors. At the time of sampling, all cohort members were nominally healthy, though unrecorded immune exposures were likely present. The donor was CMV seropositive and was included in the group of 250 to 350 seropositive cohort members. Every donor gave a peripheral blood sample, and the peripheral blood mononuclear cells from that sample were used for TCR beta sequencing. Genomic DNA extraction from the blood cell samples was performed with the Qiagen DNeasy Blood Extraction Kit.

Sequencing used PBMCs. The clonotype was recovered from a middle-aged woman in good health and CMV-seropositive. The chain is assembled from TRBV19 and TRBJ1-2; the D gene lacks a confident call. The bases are TGTGCCAGTAGTACAAGACGTGGCGGGAACTATGGCTACACCTTC. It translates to CASSTRRGGNYGYTF.